This T cell receptor (beta chain) was sequenced in a study of blood T cell repertoires in COVID-19. Study in general: The United States, Italy and Spain provided the acute and convalescent COVID-19 samples. T cells, B-cell-depleted T cells, or PBMCs supplied cDNA or gDNA.

Profiling relied on immunoSEQ multiplex PCR, and the TCRdb table lists in-frame clones only, not all of them. The sample consists of approximately 160,000 clones, approximately 86% of them appearing once. Germline CDR1 and CDR2: SQVTM and ANQGSEA. The CDR3 is made up of 14 amino acids. V was pared by 4 bases and J by 5 bases, with 15 bases between. The V gene is TRBV29-1, the J gene TRBJ2-1; possible D gene TRBD1, 6 bases. Sequencing was carried out using peripheral blood. The sequence derives from a man aged 55 to 70 with COVID-19, enrolled during active disease. The CDR3 reads CSVAVLEGDNEQFF. The CDR3 bases are TGCAGCGTTGCGGTCCTTGAGGGGGACAATGAGCAGTTCTTC.